This T cell receptor beta chain comes out of a study of blood T cells in healthy people across ages. Healthy individuals of Caucasian origin from Russia, aged 6 to 90, served as donors. Primers used in a second PCR of roughly 6 to 12 cycles were a sample-barcoded 5' primer and a J-beta primer mix. A template-switch adaptor that had 12 random nucleotides put a tag on each cDNA molecule. From the 5' RACE reads, TCRdb called clonotypes with MiXCR, one entry per CDR3 protein. The table shows approximately 730,000 distinct CDR3 sequences, with about 55% occurring only once. V was clipped by 3 bases and J by 4 bases; unmatched bases: 4. The CDR3 covers 15 residues. The germline V gene encodes CDR1 SGDLS and CDR2 YYNGEE.

The TCR was taken from a man of 80 years or more in good health. The V call is TRBV9, the J call TRBJ2-5; 12 bases map to TRBD2. The sequencing input was blood. As DNA, the CDR3 is TGTGCCAGCAGCGAAACGGGACTAGCGGGAGAGACCCAGTACTTC. This codes for CASSETGLAGETQYF.